The 10 T cell receptor beta chains given below trace back to one sample, sequenced in a study of T cells in Graves' hyperthyroidism and ophthalmopathy. RNA transcripts provided the source from which TCR beta CDR3 regions were amplified. HTBI primers were used for first-round RT-PCR of the TCR CDR3. TCRdb ran MiXCR on the multiplex PCR reads and lists one entry per CDR3 protein. The sample lists approximately 720,000 distinct CDR3 sequences, around 20% occurring once. Sequencing was performed on blood. The receptors were gathered from a woman between 50 and 59 years old with Graves' hyperthyroidism that later progressed to Graves' ophthalmopathy.

This clonotype was recorded at least ten times. The chain couples TRBV20-1 to TRBJ2-5; 7 bases map to TRBD1. V shed 6 bases and J 5 bases; nucleotides not matched to a gene: 15. The CDR3 runs to 15 residues. CDR1 DFQATT and CDR2 SNEGSKA come from the germline V gene (reference sequence). CDR3 region: CSAGWGTMDRETQYF. The CDR3 nucleotides read TGCAGTGCCGGATGGGGGACAATGGACAGGGAGACCCAGTACTTC.

The chain links TRBV4-1 to TRBJ1-1; D not resolved. CDR1 and CDR2 (germline): MGHRA, YSYEKL. V gave up 0 bases and J gave up 5 bases, with 22 bases separating them. The CDR3 consists of 18 residues. CDR3 coding DNA: TGCGCCAGCAGCCAAGATTCGTTCGTTCGCCCGCTGGGGACTGAAGCTTTCTTT. Amino acids: CASSQDSFVRPLGTEAFF.

This sequence joins TRBV7-9 and TRBJ2-2, with a weak D call TRBD2 (6 bases). V lost 10 bases and J 6 bases, leaving 21 bases between the germline ends. The CDR3 contains 15 residues. Per germline, CDR1 SEHNR and CDR2 FQNEAQ (reference sequence). For the CDR3, the DNA is TGTGCCACCCCCCTGCCGGACACTAGCTCCGGGGAGCTGTTTTTT. It yields the protein CATPLPDTSSGELFF. Looking up the rest from reference TRBV7-9 and TRBJ2-2 gives the full variable domain: DTGVSQNPRHKITKRGQNVTFRCDPISEHNRLYWYRQTLGQGPEFLTYFQNEAQLEKSRLLSDRFSAERPKGSFSTLEIQRTEQGDSAMYLCATPLPDTSSGELFFGEGSRLTVL.

The chain uses TRBV6-1 and TRBJ2-2, with TRBD2 as a possible D gene (6 bases). This CDR3 has 13 amino acids. Trimming removed 7 bases from V and 7 bases from J, with 13 bases in between. CDR1 MNHNS and CDR2 SASEGT come from the germline V gene. The CDR3 coding sequence is TGTGCCAGCAATCGGGGGTCCAACGGGGAGCTGTTTTTT. Protein sequence: CASNRGSNGELFF.

This clonotype was observed at least ten times. The V call is TRBV5-1, the J call TRBJ1-1; D gene ambiguous. Germline CDR1 reads SGHRS; CDR2 reads YFSETQ. The CDR3 runs to 12 residues. Trimming took 4 bases from V and 8 from J, leaving 12 bases between them. The chain's CDR3 is CASSGVGGEAFF. Written as DNA, the CDR3 is TGCGCCAGCAGCGGCGTGGGAGGGGAAGCTTTCTTT.

The J gene is TRBJ1-4, the V gene TRBV6-1; 8 bases line up with TRBD1. This CDR3 contains 15 residues. Germline V gene data show CDR1 as MNHNS and CDR2 as SASEGT. V trimming: 6 bases; J trimming: 4 bases; junction bases outside the gene matches: 7. The CDR3 here is CASRADREINEKLFF. The DNA of the CDR3 is TGTGCCAGCAGGGCGGACAGGGAGATTAATGAAAAACTGTTTTTT.

This clonotype was recorded a few times. The V and J genes are TRBV15 and TRBJ2-7; no clear D gene. This CDR3 has 14 residues. Trimming cost V 4 bases and J 3 bases, with 13 bases left between them. CDR1 is LNHNV and CDR2 is YYDKDF in the germline V gene (reference sequence). The CDR3 region has the DNA TGTGCCACCAGCACTGACTTGGTTTTCTACGAGCAGTACTTC. Amino acid sequence: CATSTDLVFYEQYF.

The rearrangement joins TRBV6-1 to TRBJ2-3; 10 positions match TRBD2. Germline values: CDR1 MNHNS, CDR2 SASEGT. The junction had 8 bases not matched to a gene; V was cut back by 5 bases and J by 3 bases. This CDR3 contains 16 residues. The CDR3 here is CASSPSGLAVTDTQYF. CDR3 in DNA: TGTGCCAGCAGTCCTTCCGGACTAGCGGTTACAGATACGCAGTATTTT.

V usage is TRBV6-6 and J usage is TRBJ2-7; 11 bases line up with TRBD2. The germline V gene encodes CDR1 MNHNY and CDR2 SVGAGI (reference sequence). The V gene end was trimmed by 2 bases and the J gene end by 7 bases; junction bases not matched to a gene: 10. The CDR3 sequence is 16 residues long. The CDR3 DNA reads as TGTGCCAGCAGTTACCTGACTCCCCGACTAGCGGGGGAGCAGTACTTC. This encodes CASSYLTPRLAGEQYF.

This clonotype was observed at least ten times. This chain connects TRBV2 to TRBJ1-2, with 7 bases aligning to TRBD1. Germline assignment: CDR1 SNHLY and CDR2 FYNNEI. This CDR3 contains 14 residues. The J segment lost 8 bases and the V segment lost 2 bases, leaving 8 bases of the junction unmatched. The CDR3 loop reads CASSETRTGDGYTF. CDR3 nucleotide sequence: TGTGCCAGCAGTGAAACCCGAACAGGGGACGGCTACACCTTC.